This is a list of T cell receptor beta chains from one sample in a study of T cell responses to AZD1222 COVID-19 vaccine. Profiling relied on immunoSEQ multiplex PCR, and the TCRdb table lists in-frame clones only, not all of them. The table records 80,000 to 100,000 clones, 85% to 95% of them present only once. Sample: peripheral blood, taken on day 0 of AZD1222 vaccination. The receptors were gathered from an adult in good health. Both conserved end residues are part of each CDR3. Fields, in order: CDR3 DNA, CDR3 protein, V gene, clone size, J gene, D gene, CDR3 length. The D gene is left open where the match is weak. Not all rows give a size; the values are once, few, many and, for expanded clones, a class.

CDR3 DNA: TGTGCCAGCAGCTTAGAAGGTGGGATTTCCTACGAGCAGTACTTC; CDR3 protein: CASSLEGGISYEQYF; V gene: TRBV13; clone size: NA; J gene: TRBJ2-7; D gene: NA; CDR3 length: 15
CDR3 DNA: TGCGCCAGCAGCTTGGACAGCGTCAATCAGCCCCAGCATTTT; CDR3 protein: CASSLDSVNQPQHF; V gene: TRBV5-1; clone size: once; J gene: TRBJ1-5; D gene: NA; CDR3 length: 14
CDR3 DNA: TGTGCCCACCAGGGGGCTAATGAAAAACTGTTTTTT; CDR3 protein: CAHQGANEKLFF; V gene: TRBV2; clone size: NA; J gene: TRBJ1-4; D gene: TRBD1; CDR3 length: 12
CDR3 DNA: TGTGCCATCAAAAGCGGGGGGGCTTCCTACAATGAGCAGTTCTTC; CDR3 protein: CAIKSGGASYNEQFF; V gene: TRBV10-3; clone size: NA; J gene: TRBJ2-1; D gene: TRBD2; CDR3 length: 15
CDR3 DNA: TGTGCCAGCAGTTTATCGTCCTTAAACCCTCTCCAGAGCTCCTACGAGCAGTACTTC; CDR3 protein: CASSLSSLNPLQSSYEQYF; V gene: TRBV28; clone size: NA; J gene: TRBJ2-7; D gene: NA; CDR3 length: 19
CDR3 DNA: TGTGCCAGAAGCTTGAAGTCACCAGGGCAGTATTTT; CDR3 protein: CARSLKSPGQYF; V gene: TRBV5-3; clone size: NA; J gene: TRBJ2-3; D gene: NA; CDR3 length: 12
CDR3 DNA: TGTGCCACCAGTCGACCGGGAGGGTATAACAATGAGCAGTTCTTC; CDR3 protein: CATSRPGGYNNEQFF; V gene: TRBV24-1; clone size: NA; J gene: TRBJ2-1; D gene: TRBD2; CDR3 length: 15
CDR3 DNA: TGTGCCAGCAGCGCCCCGGGACAGGGGGCGTACAATGAGCAGTTCTTC; CDR3 protein: CASSAPGQGAYNEQFF; V gene: TRBV9; clone size: NA; J gene: TRBJ2-1; D gene: TRBD1; CDR3 length: 16
CDR3 DNA: TGCGCCAGCAGCTTGGGGCAGGGGGCCTCAAATTCACCCCTCCACTTT; CDR3 protein: CASSLGQGASNSPLHF; V gene: TRBV5-1; clone size: NA; J gene: TRBJ1-6; D gene: TRBD1; CDR3 length: 16
CDR3 DNA: TGTGCCAGCAGTAAGGTTTACTGGCAGCTGAGCACAGATACGCAGTATTTT; CDR3 protein: CASSKVYWQLSTDTQYF; V gene: TRBV28; clone size: NA; J gene: TRBJ2-3; D gene: NA; CDR3 length: 17
CDR3 DNA: TGTGCCAGCTCACGACGCCCGCCGGAGGGGGGTGAGCAGTTCTTC; CDR3 protein: CASSRRPPEGGEQFF; V gene: TRBV18; clone size: NA; J gene: TRBJ2-1; D gene: NA; CDR3 length: 15
CDR3 DNA: TGTGCCTGGATGCTAGCGGGAGTTAGGTATGAGCAGTTCTTC; CDR3 protein: CAWMLAGVRYEQFF; V gene: TRBV30; clone size: once; J gene: TRBJ2-1; D gene: TRBD2; CDR3 length: 14
CDR3 DNA: TGCGCCAGCATTCTGACGACTAGCGGGGGTGGGGATACGCAGTATTTT; CDR3 protein: CASILTTSGGGDTQYF; V gene: TRBV10-1; clone size: NA; J gene: TRBJ2-3; D gene: TRBD2; CDR3 length: 16
CDR3 DNA: TGCAGCGTTGGTGTGGGGGAGACCCAGTACTTC; CDR3 protein: CSVGVGETQYF; V gene: TRBV29-1; clone size: NA; J gene: TRBJ2-5; D gene: NA; CDR3 length: 11
CDR3 DNA: TGTGCCAGCTCAAGACAAAGTAGCCTGTCTTCCTACGAGCAGTACTTC; CDR3 protein: CASSRQSSLSSYEQYF; V gene: TRBV18; clone size: NA; J gene: TRBJ2-7; D gene: NA; CDR3 length: 16
CDR3 DNA: TGTGCCAGCAGCGTAACCCCCCTTAGCTCTGGAAACACCATATATTTT; CDR3 protein: CASSVTPLSSGNTIYF; V gene: TRBV9; clone size: NA; J gene: TRBJ1-3; D gene: NA; CDR3 length: 16
CDR3 DNA: TGTGCCATCAGTGAGTCGACGGGGTATAGCAATCAGCCCCAGCATTTT; CDR3 protein: CAISESTGYSNQPQHF; V gene: TRBV10-3; clone size: once; J gene: TRBJ1-5; D gene: NA; CDR3 length: 16
CDR3 DNA: TGCGCCAGCAGTGCGGGGACAGGGGGCACTGAAGCTTTCTTT; CDR3 protein: CASSAGTGGTEAFF; V gene: TRBV10-2; clone size: NA; J gene: TRBJ1-1; D gene: TRBD1; CDR3 length: 14
CDR3 DNA: TGTGCCAGCAGCTTTGGGGGAACACAAACTAATGAAAAACTGTTTTTT; CDR3 protein: CASSFGGTQTNEKLFF; V gene: TRBV13; clone size: NA; J gene: TRBJ1-4; D gene: NA; CDR3 length: 16
CDR3 DNA: TGCGCCAGCAGCTTGCCCGCTAGCACAGATACGCAGTATTTT; CDR3 protein: CASSLPASTDTQYF; V gene: TRBV5-1; clone size: NA; J gene: TRBJ2-3; D gene: NA; CDR3 length: 14
CDR3 DNA: TGTGCCAGCAGCTGGCGCGCTAGCACAGATACGCAGTATTTT; CDR3 protein: CASSWRASTDTQYF; V gene: TRBV7-2; clone size: NA; J gene: TRBJ2-3; D gene: NA; CDR3 length: 14
CDR3 DNA: TGTGCCAGCAGTGTACAGGGCTACGAGCAGTACTTC; CDR3 protein: CASSVQGYEQYF; V gene: TRBV2; clone size: NA; J gene: TRBJ2-7; D gene: NA; CDR3 length: 12
CDR3 DNA: TGCAGCGCCGTGACAGGGCATGTCACAGATACGCAGTATTTT; CDR3 protein: CSAVTGHVTDTQYF; V gene: TRBV29-1; clone size: NA; J gene: TRBJ2-3; D gene: TRBD1; CDR3 length: 14
CDR3 DNA: TGTGCCAGCAGCTTAGCGCTAACTAGCGGTTACAATGAGCAGTTCTTC; CDR3 protein: CASSLALTSGYNEQFF; V gene: TRBV7-8; clone size: NA; J gene: TRBJ2-1; D gene: TRBD2; CDR3 length: 16
CDR3 DNA: TGTGCCAGCATGGGGACTAGCGGGAGGCGAAATGAGCAGTTCTTC; CDR3 protein: CASMGTSGRRNEQFF; V gene: TRBV6-5; clone size: once; J gene: TRBJ2-1; D gene: TRBD2; CDR3 length: 15
CDR3 DNA: TGCGCCAGCAGCGGAAATAGCGGGAGAAGCACAGATACGCAGTATTTT; CDR3 protein: CASSGNSGRSTDTQYF; V gene: TRBV5-1; clone size: NA; J gene: TRBJ2-3; D gene: TRBD2; CDR3 length: 16
CDR3 DNA: TGTGCCAGCAGCCAAGAGCCGGGACAGGGTTACGAGCAGTACTTC; CDR3 protein: CASSQEPGQGYEQYF; V gene: TRBV4-2; clone size: once; J gene: TRBJ2-7; D gene: TRBD1; CDR3 length: 15
CDR3 DNA: TGTGCCAGCACCCAACCCCTAGGGGAGCAGTTCTTC; CDR3 protein: CASTQPLGEQFF; V gene: TRBV12-3/TRBV12-4; clone size: NA; J gene: TRBJ2-1; D gene: NA; CDR3 length: 12
CDR3 DNA: TGTGCCAGCAGCGCCAGGACAGGAGAAGGTCAGCCCCAGCATTTT; CDR3 protein: CASSARTGEGQPQHF; V gene: TRBV7-2; clone size: NA; J gene: TRBJ1-5; D gene: TRBD1; CDR3 length: 15
CDR3 DNA: TGCGCCAGCAGCCCGGGCCGCGGGCTGGGAGAGACCCAGTACTTC; CDR3 protein: CASSPGRGLGETQYF; V gene: TRBV4-1; clone size: NA; J gene: TRBJ2-5; D gene: NA; CDR3 length: 15
CDR3 DNA: TGTGCCAGCAGTCGGACAGGCTGGAATTCCTACGAGCAGTACTTC; CDR3 protein: CASSRTGWNSYEQYF; V gene: TRBV6-2/TRBV6-3; clone size: NA; J gene: TRBJ2-7; D gene: TRBD1; CDR3 length: 15
CDR3 DNA: TGTGCCAGCAGCGTAGACCATGCAGGGGCTGGAAACACCATATATTTT; CDR3 protein: CASSVDHAGAGNTIYF; V gene: TRBV9; clone size: NA; J gene: TRBJ1-3; D gene: NA; CDR3 length: 16
CDR3 DNA: TGTGCCAGCACCTCGACAGGGGGCTTATTTGAAGCTTTCTTT; CDR3 protein: CASTSTGGLFEAFF; V gene: TRBV28; clone size: few; J gene: TRBJ1-1; D gene: TRBD1; CDR3 length: 14
CDR3 DNA: TGTGCCTGGAGTGGTGGGTTCGGCACAGATACGCAGTATTTT; CDR3 protein: CAWSGGFGTDTQYF; V gene: TRBV30; clone size: NA; J gene: TRBJ2-3; D gene: NA; CDR3 length: 14
CDR3 DNA: TGTGCCAGCAGCGTAGAGGCGTGGTTGAATAATGAGCAGTTCTTC; CDR3 protein: CASSVEAWLNNEQFF; V gene: TRBV9; clone size: NA; J gene: TRBJ2-1; D gene: NA; CDR3 length: 15
CDR3 DNA: TGTGCCAGCAGCTTAGATCATCCGGCTTTTAACTATGGCTACACCTTC; CDR3 protein: CASSLDHPAFNYGYTF; V gene: TRBV11-2; clone size: NA; J gene: TRBJ1-2; D gene: NA; CDR3 length: 16
CDR3 DNA: TGCAGTGCTAGAGACTATGGCTACACCTTC; CDR3 protein: CSARDYGYTF; V gene: TRBV20-1; clone size: NA; J gene: TRBJ1-2; D gene: NA; CDR3 length: 10
CDR3 DNA: TGTGCCAGCAGCTCAGTGGTTATCGGGGCAAATTCATCCCTCCACTTT; CDR3 protein: CASSSVVIGANSSLHF; V gene: TRBV5-6; clone size: NA; J gene: TRBJ1-6; D gene: NA; CDR3 length: 16
CDR3 DNA: TGCGCCAGCAGCCAGGGGACTAGCGGGAGATTCTACGAGCAGTACTTC; CDR3 protein: CASSQGTSGRFYEQYF; V gene: TRBV4-1; clone size: once; J gene: TRBJ2-7; D gene: TRBD2; CDR3 length: 16
CDR3 DNA: TGTGCCAGCAGCCCCCGAGGGAGTTCCTACAATGAGCAGTTCTTC; CDR3 protein: CASSPRGSSYNEQFF; V gene: TRBV7-3; clone size: NA; J gene: TRBJ2-1; D gene: NA; CDR3 length: 15
CDR3 DNA: TGTGCCAGTAGTATTCGCCTTGCGGTGACTGAAGCTTTCTTT; CDR3 protein: CASSIRLAVTEAFF; V gene: TRBV19; clone size: NA; J gene: TRBJ1-1; D gene: NA; CDR3 length: 14
CDR3 DNA: TGTGCTAGTGGTTTGGTACCTCTGGGGGCAGAAAACACCATATATTTT; CDR3 protein: CASGLVPLGAENTIYF; V gene: TRBV12-5; clone size: NA; J gene: TRBJ1-3; D gene: NA; CDR3 length: 16
CDR3 DNA: TGCAGTGCTAGTGAACAGGGTTTGAGAGGTGGCTACACCTTC; CDR3 protein: CSASEQGLRGGYTF; V gene: TRBV20-1; clone size: NA; J gene: TRBJ1-2; D gene: NA; CDR3 length: 14
CDR3 DNA: TGTGCCAGCAGTTCACAGGGGACTAGCAATCAGCCCCAGCATTTT; CDR3 protein: CASSSQGTSNQPQHF; V gene: TRBV7-2; clone size: NA; J gene: TRBJ1-5; D gene: TRBD1; CDR3 length: 15
CDR3 DNA: TGTGCCAGCGGGTTGGGCCGGGAAGAAAAACTGTTTTTT; CDR3 protein: CASGLGREEKLFF; V gene: TRBV27; clone size: NA; J gene: TRBJ1-4; D gene: NA; CDR3 length: 13
CDR3 DNA: TGTGCCAGCAGCCCTCTCTCGACAGGGGGGACTGAAGCTTTCTTT; CDR3 protein: CASSPLSTGGTEAFF; V gene: TRBV7-3; clone size: NA; J gene: TRBJ1-1; D gene: TRBD1; CDR3 length: 15
CDR3 DNA: TGTGCCAGCAGCTCGCTAGCGGGTTCCCTTGAGCAGTACTTC; CDR3 protein: CASSSLAGSLEQYF; V gene: TRBV7-2; clone size: NA; J gene: TRBJ2-7; D gene: TRBD2; CDR3 length: 14
CDR3 DNA: TGTGCCAGCAGCCCGAGTGGCAAAGGGGTGACTGAAGCTTTCTTT; CDR3 protein: CASSPSGKGVTEAFF; V gene: TRBV3-1/TRBV3-2; clone size: NA; J gene: TRBJ1-1; D gene: NA; CDR3 length: 15
CDR3 DNA: TGTGCCAGCAGTTCCTCGTCAGCGGGTAGGCGGTTCTTC; CDR3 protein: CASSSSSAGRRFF; V gene: TRBV27; clone size: NA; J gene: TRBJ2-1; D gene: NA; CDR3 length: 13
CDR3 DNA: TGTGCCAGTAGTAGGACGGACTATGGCTACACCTTC; CDR3 protein: CASSRTDYGYTF; V gene: TRBV19; clone size: NA; J gene: TRBJ1-2; D gene: NA; CDR3 length: 12